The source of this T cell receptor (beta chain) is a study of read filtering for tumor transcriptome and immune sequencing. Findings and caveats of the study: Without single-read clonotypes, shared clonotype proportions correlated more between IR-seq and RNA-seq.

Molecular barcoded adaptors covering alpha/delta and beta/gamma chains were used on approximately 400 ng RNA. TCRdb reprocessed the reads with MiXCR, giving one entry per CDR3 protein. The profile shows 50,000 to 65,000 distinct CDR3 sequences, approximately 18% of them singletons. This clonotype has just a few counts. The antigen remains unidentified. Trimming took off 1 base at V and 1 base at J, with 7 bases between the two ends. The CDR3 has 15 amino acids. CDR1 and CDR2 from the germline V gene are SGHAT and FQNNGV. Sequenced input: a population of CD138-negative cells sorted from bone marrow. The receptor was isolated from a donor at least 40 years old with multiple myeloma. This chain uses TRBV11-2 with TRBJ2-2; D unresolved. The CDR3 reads CASSLGVVNTGELFF. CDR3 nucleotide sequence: TGTGCCAGCAGCTTAGGGGTGGTGAACACCGGGGAGCTGTTTTTT.